This record covers a single T cell receptor beta chain. In the original analysis: Reference gene primer amplification yielded estimated nucleated cell counts. Generated by immunoSEQ multiplex PCR, the TCRdb table keeps only in-frame clones and is missing some. The DNA gave D and trimming, while V, J and clone size come from that table. The sample consists of about 49,000 clones, around nine tenths of them appearing once. Germline CDR1 reads KGHDR; CDR2 reads SFDVKD. The V end was cut by 10 bases, the J end by 6 bases, with 11 bases between. The CDR3 is 12 residues long. The sample belongs to a study of blood T cell repertoires in COVID-19. Overall study: PBMCs, B-cell-depleted T cells, or T cells provided the cDNA or gDNA that made up the material.

The V and J genes are TRBV24-1 and TRBJ2-2; D may be TRBD2 (6 bases). The TCR comes from a human donor in a cohort sampled during active COVID-19. The specimen was peripheral blood. In nucleotides, the CDR3 is TGTGCCACGGGACCGGGGGCCGGGGAGCTGTTTTTT. It encodes CATGPGAGELFF.